Following are 14 T cell receptor beta chains from one sample sequenced in a study of T-cell reconstitution after alpha-beta-depleted transplantation in children. Preparation of the TCRbeta library involved a method that used unique molecular identifiers. TCRdb re-called the PCR reads with MiXCR, one entry per CDR3 protein. The data contain approximately 110,000 distinct CDR3 sequences, approximately 10% of them singletons. Sequencing used PBMCs, obtained before TCRalphabeta/CD19-depleted stem cell transplant. Every receptor here comes from a boy aged 2 to 9 with acute lymphoblastic leukemia, due to receive a stem cell transplant.

The V gene is TRBV24-1, the J gene TRBJ2-3; TRBD2 agrees at 10 bases. J gave up 1 base and V 3 bases, and 12 bases lay outside the gene matches. The CDR3 runs 19 residues. Germline CDR1 is KGHDR and CDR2 is SFDVKD. CDR3 DNA: TGTGCCACCAGTGATCCTGATCCTAGCGGGAGAGGGGGCACAGATACGCAGTATTTT. It yields the protein CATSDPDPSGRGGTDTQYF.

The J gene is TRBJ2-1, the V gene TRBV4-2, with no clear D. V was clipped by 0 bases and J by 2 bases, with 11 bases between them. CDR1 and CDR2 from the germline V gene are LGHNA and YNFKEQ. The CDR3 is made up of 16 amino acids. In nucleotides, the CDR3 is TGTGCCAGCAGCCAAGATCGTAAGATGGCCTACAATGAGCAGTTCTTC. It codes for CASSQDRKMAYNEQFF.

Many counts were recorded for this clonotype. The rearrangement uses TRBV12-3 or TRBV12-4 and TRBJ2-1; D might be TRBD1 (7 bases). V dropped 5 bases and J dropped 10 bases, with 18 bases sitting between them. The CDR3 covers 14 residues. DNA for the CDR3: TGTGCCAGCAGTAGGGGGCAGGCTAGCGCCGAGCAGTTCTTC. Encoded protein: CASSRGQASAEQFF.

This clonotype was seen a handful of times. The gene calls are TRBV20-1 and TRBJ2-1, with 12 positions matching TRBD2. This CDR3 is built from 16 residues. Trimming took 5 bases from V and 8 from J; bases not matched to a gene: 13. The germline CDR1 and CDR2 sequences are DFQATT and SNEGSKA (reference sequence). CDR3: CSAPSRPSGRADEQFF. The CDR3 bases are TGCAGTGCTCCCAGTCGGCCTAGCGGGAGGGCCGATGAGCAGTTCTTC.

The chain carries TRBV5-1 and TRBJ2-7; D not certain. CDR3 size: 16 residues. From germline, CDR1 is SGHRS and CDR2 YFSETQ. Trimming took 0 bases from V and 2 from J, leaving 15 bases between them. DNA of the CDR3: TGCGCCAGCAGCTTGGCCACGGGCACCCCCGCCTACGAGCAGTACTTC. Translated: CASSLATGTPAYEQYF.

This clonotype appeared many times. The rearrangement uses TRBV6-5 and TRBJ2-1; D gene ambiguous. This CDR3 has 15 amino acids. Germline CDR1 and CDR2: MNHEY and SVGAGI. Trimming took off 1 base at V and 8 bases at J, with 15 bases between the two ends. The CDR3 DNA reads TGTGCCAGCAGTTACTTGAGTAAGGGTGGGGATGAGCAGTTCTTC. This gives the protein CASSYLSKGGDEQFF.

The chain combines TRBV6-1 with TRBJ2-1, with TRBD1 matching 12 bases. With V trimmed by 5 bases and J by 15 bases, 23 bases remained unmatched. This CDR3 comprises 18 residues. Germline V gene data show CDR1 as MNHNS and CDR2 as SASEGT. CDR3 sequence reads: CASSRQSPGQGARATLFF. The CDR3 DNA sequence: TGTGCCAGCAGTCGTCAGTCACCGGGACAGGGGGCGCGGGCCACCCTGTTCTTC.

This clonotype was counted a few times. The V call is TRBV6-1, the J call TRBJ2-7, with 11 bases fitting TRBD2. The germline CDR1 and CDR2 sequences are MNHNS and SASEGT. This CDR3 contains 16 residues. The J segment lost 1 base and the V segment lost 4 bases, leaving 6 bases of the junction unmatched. CDR3 residues: CASSGMTSGTSYEQYF. CDR3 sequence (DNA): TGTGCCAGCAGTGGGATGACTAGCGGGACTTCCTACGAGCAGTACTTC.

The chain uses TRBV11-2 and TRBJ2-2; TRBD2 aligns across 8 bases. Trimming removed 5 bases from V and 3 bases from J; junction bases left unmatched: 14. The CDR3 runs to 18 residues. Germline V gives CDR1 SGHAT, CDR2 FQNNGV. CDR3 bases: TGTGCCAGCAGCCCCGGGGGTCTAGCGGGCGGTTACACCGGGGAGCTGTTTTTT. Amino acids: CASSPGGLAGGYTGELFF.

This clonotype was found many times. The CDR3 here is CSVEDWPGAGQGDGTQYF. CDR3 DNA sequence: TGCAGCGTTGAAGATTGGCCCGGAGCGGGACAGGGGGACGGTACGCAGTATTTT. This chain links TRBV29-1 with TRBJ2-3; 11 bases are shared with TRBD1. Germline assignment: CDR1 SQVTM and CDR2 ANQGSEA. V lost 0 bases, J lost 8 bases, and 16 bases stayed unmatched. This CDR3 is built from 18 residues.

This clonotype was seen more than once but under ten times. V is TRBV7-9 and J is TRBJ1-1; maybe TRBD1 (6 bases). The germline gives CDR1 SEHNR, CDR2 FQNEAQ (reference sequence). Trimming stripped 5 bases from V and 0 bases from J, with 13 bases between. This CDR3 has 15 amino acids. The CDR3 spells CASSALGGVNTEAFF. CDR3 sequence (DNA): TGTGCCAGCAGCGCGTTAGGGGGTGTGAACACTGAAGCTTTCTTT. The whole variable domain, filled in from reference TRBV7-9 and TRBJ1-1, reads DTGVSQNPRHKITKRGQNVTFRCDPISEHNRLYWYRQTLGQGPEFLTYFQNEAQLEKSRLLSDRFSAERPKGSFSTLEIQRTEQGDSAMYLCASSALGGVNTEAFFGQGTRLTVV.

This clonotype was picked up one time. The chain combines TRBV7-9 with TRBJ2-7, with 8 bases identical to TRBD2. CDR3 length equals 15 residues. With 5 bases clipped from V and 2 bases from J, the junction kept 8 bases outside the gene matches. Germline-derived CDR1 and CDR2 are SEHNR and FQNEAQ (reference sequence). As DNA, the CDR3 is TGTGCCAGCAGCCATGACGGGACTAGGACCTACGAGCAGTACTTC. This sequence encodes CASSHDGTRTYEQYF.

The V and J genes are TRBV5-1 and TRBJ2-3, with TRBD2 matching 9 bases. Germline V gene lookup returns CDR1 SGHRS and CDR2 YFSETQ. The CDR3 consists of 15 residues. V lost 4 bases, J lost 5 bases, and 8 bases stayed unmatched. CDR3 in amino acids: CASSTGTSTGDTQYF. The CDR3 DNA is TGCGCCAGCAGCACCGGGACTAGCACGGGAGATACGCAGTATTTT.

This clonotype was observed at least ten times. This rearrangement joins TRBV12-3 or TRBV12-4 to TRBJ2-5; maybe TRBD1 (6 bases). V dropped 3 bases and J dropped 1 base, with 18 bases sitting between them. CDR3 length: 17 residues. The CDR3 DNA reads TGTGCCAGCAGTTTTTGGACAGCCCCGACAGCCCAAGAGACCCAGTACTTC. Translating it yields CASSFWTAPTAQETQYF.